This T cell receptor (beta chain) was found in a study of a mutant IDH1 vaccine in newly diagnosed glioma. Turning to the study itself: In some groups vaccination began 4-6 weeks post-radiotherapy; others received it with temozolomide. Treated patients, approximately 62% male and about 38% female, averaged roughly 43 years of age.

This table comes from immunoSEQ multiplex PCR, and its TCRdb copy is limited to in-frame clones, with some not included. Here the sample spans over 50,000 clones, approximately 76% being singletons. Time point meaning: week 47, end of study. With topical imiquimod, each dose of the vaccine consisted of 300 ug of mutant IDH1 20-mer peptide. The V gene end was trimmed by 0 bases and the J gene end by 1 base; junction bases not matched to a gene: 3. CDR1 SGDLS and CDR2 YYNGEE come from the germline V gene. The CDR3 length is 17 residues. As regards this clone: The antigen remains unidentified.

The starting material was PBMCs, obtained from a glioma patient whose treatment included an IDH1 peptide vaccine. This receptor was taken from a woman aged 40 to 50 with glioma. Some clones in this sample may be carry-over from other donors' samples. The V and J genes are TRBV9 and TRBJ2-2; 10 bases agree with TRBD2. In DNA, the CDR3 is TGTGCCAGCAGCGTAGATACTAGCGGGGTGAACACCGGGGAGCTGTTTTTT. It codes for CASSVDTSGVNTGELFF.